Each of the 9 T cell receptor beta chains below was sequenced from the same sample in a study of blood T cells in healthy people across ages. The second PCR ran about 6 to 11 cycles with a sample-barcoded 5' primer and J-beta primers. MiXCR was run by TCRdb on the 5' RACE reads, yielding one entry per CDR3 protein. The data show about 760,000 distinct CDR3 sequences, around 50% seen once. The sequenced sample consisted of blood. The receptor set was obtained from a man aged 35 to 55 in good health.

The CDR3 region is CASSLGPPGTVYPYGYTF. In nucleotides, the CDR3 is TGTGCCAGCAGCTTAGGGCCCCCTGGGACGGTATACCCCTATGGCTACACCTTC. The chain has TRBV7-2 and TRBJ1-2; possible D gene TRBD1, 5 bases. The CDR3 contains 18 residues. The V and J ends lost 1 base and 4 bases respectively, with 22 bases between them. CDR1 is SGHTA, CDR2 FQGNSA, per germline.

This clonotype occurred a few times. The rearrangement uses TRBV28 and TRBJ2-2, with TRBD2 identical over 7 bases. The V and J ends lost 3 bases and 7 bases, in that order; junction bases with no gene match: 8. Germline V gene data show CDR1 as MDHEN and CDR2 as SYDVKM. CDR3 length equals 15 residues. As DNA, the CDR3 is TGTGCCAGCAGTTTTGGGCCCGAGCGGGACGGGGAGCTGTTTTTT. Translated: CASSFGPERDGELFF.

Here the CDR3 DNA reads TGTGCTAGTGGTTTGGGGCGGTTTCTTCAAGAGACCCAGTTCTTC. As protein: CASGLGRFLQETQFF. The chain links TRBV12-5 to TRBJ2-5; D remains ambiguous. The DNA end favors TRBJ2-1, so the J call may be wrong. CDR1 and CDR2 (germline): LGHNT, FRNRAP. This CDR3 contains 15 residues.

The rearrangement links TRBV6-1 to TRBJ2-5, with a possible D match to TRBD1 (6 bases). TRBJ2-1 explains the end of the DNA better; the J call may be wrong. The CDR3 loop spans 15 amino acids. The V gene's germline CDR1 is MNHNS and CDR2 SASEGT. CDR3 region: CASSGKTGNQETQFF. The CDR3 DNA follows: TGTGCCAGCAGTGGGAAAACAGGGAACCAAGAGACCCAGTTCTTC.

V is TRBV7-9 and J is TRBJ1-2; 10 nucleotides match TRBD1. Germline V lookup: CDR1 SEHNR, CDR2 FQNEAQ (reference sequence). This CDR3 has 17 amino acids. V lost 5 bases and J lost 3; bases outside the gene matches: 12. CDR3 in amino acids: CASSDSRGDRGYYGYTF. The CDR3 nucleotides are TGTGCCAGCAGCGATTCTAGAGGGGACAGGGGTTACTATGGCTACACCTTC.

On this clonotype itself: One junction end does not reproduce the germline sequence, and a read error may be involved. The rearrangement uses TRBV20-1 and TRBJ2-5, with TRBD2 identical over 9 bases. Germline V CDR1 and CDR2: DFQATT, SNEGSKA (reference sequence). The CDR3 extends over 16 amino acids. CDR3 sequence: CTPYHSGGPTQGTQYF. In DNA, the CDR3 is TGCACCCCTTATCACAGCGGGGGGCCTACCCAAGGGACCCAGTACTTC.

This clonotype was seen a handful of times. The chain combines TRBV29-1 with TRBJ2-7; no firm D call. The CDR3 runs to 14 residues. Per the germline V gene, CDR1 is SQVTM and CDR2 is ANQGSEA. Between the trimmed V and J ends, which lost 6 bases and 3 bases, there was a span of 18 bases. Written as DNA, the CDR3 is TGCAGCGTCATCTGGGCTAGAGCATTCTACGAGCAGTACTTC. This translates into CSVIWARAFYEQYF.

V and J are TRBV20-1 and TRBJ2-7, with 7 bases matching TRBD2. The V gene end was trimmed by 0 bases and the J gene end by 3 bases; junction bases not matched to a gene: 11. Germline V lookup: CDR1 DFQATT, CDR2 SNEGSKA (reference sequence). This CDR3 is 16 amino acids long. For the CDR3, the DNA is TGCAGTGCTAGAGACTCCACTAGCGAAACTCACTACGAGCAGTACTTC. Its protein is CSARDSTSETHYEQYF.

This clonotype was counted a single time. The chain uses TRBV5-5 and TRBJ1-5; D gene unclear. There are 15 residues in the CDR3. Trimming cost V 4 bases and J 0 bases, with 11 bases left between them. CDR1 SGHKS and CDR2 YYEKEE come from the germline V gene (reference sequence). The CDR3 DNA reads as TGTGCCAGCAGCCTGACACCGTATAGCAATCAGCCCCAGCATTTT. Translation: CASSLTPYSNQPQHF.